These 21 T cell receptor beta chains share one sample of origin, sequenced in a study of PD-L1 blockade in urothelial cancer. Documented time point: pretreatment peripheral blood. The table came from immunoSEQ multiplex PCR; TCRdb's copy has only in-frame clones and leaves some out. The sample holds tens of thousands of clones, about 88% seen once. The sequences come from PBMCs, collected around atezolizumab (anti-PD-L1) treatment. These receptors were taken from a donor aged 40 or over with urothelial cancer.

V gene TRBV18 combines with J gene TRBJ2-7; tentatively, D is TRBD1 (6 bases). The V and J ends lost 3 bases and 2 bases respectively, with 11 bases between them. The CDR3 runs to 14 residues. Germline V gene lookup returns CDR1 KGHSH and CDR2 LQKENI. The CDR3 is CASSPAGAPYEQYF. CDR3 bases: TGTGCCAGCTCACCGGCAGGGGCCCCCTACGAGCAGTACTTC. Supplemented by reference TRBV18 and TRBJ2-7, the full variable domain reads NAGVMQNPRHLVRRRGQEARLRCSPMKGHSHVYWYRQLPEEGLKFMVYLQKENIIDESGMPKERFSAEFPKEGPSILRIQQVVRGDSAAYFCASSPAGAPYEQYFGPGTRLTVT.

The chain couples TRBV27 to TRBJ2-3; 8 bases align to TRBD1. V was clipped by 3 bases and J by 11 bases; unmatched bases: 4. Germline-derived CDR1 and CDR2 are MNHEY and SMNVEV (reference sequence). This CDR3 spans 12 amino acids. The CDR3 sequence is CASSLSGTGQYF. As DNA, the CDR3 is TGTGCCAGCAGTTTGTCCGGGACAGGGCAGTATTTT.

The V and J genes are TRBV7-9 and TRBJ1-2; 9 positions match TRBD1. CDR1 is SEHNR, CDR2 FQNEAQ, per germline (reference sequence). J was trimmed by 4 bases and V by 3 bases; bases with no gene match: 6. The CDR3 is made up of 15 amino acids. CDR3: CASSFNRGPGYGYTF. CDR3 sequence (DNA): TGTGCCAGCAGCTTTAACAGGGGGCCGGGCTATGGCTACACCTTC.

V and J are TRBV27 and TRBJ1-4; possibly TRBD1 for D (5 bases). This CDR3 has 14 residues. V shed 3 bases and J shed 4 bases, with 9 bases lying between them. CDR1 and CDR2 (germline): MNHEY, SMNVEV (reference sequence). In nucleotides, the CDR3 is TGTGCCAGCAGTTTCTGGGGGGATAATGAAAAACTGTTTTTT. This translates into CASSFWGDNEKLFF.

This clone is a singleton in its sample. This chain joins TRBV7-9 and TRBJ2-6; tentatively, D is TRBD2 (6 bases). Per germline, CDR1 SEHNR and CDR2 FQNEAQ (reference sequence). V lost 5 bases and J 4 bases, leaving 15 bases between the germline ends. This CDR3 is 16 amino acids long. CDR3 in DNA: TGTGCCAGCAGCCCCCCAGGAGGGATCGGGGCCAACGTCCTGACTTTC. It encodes CASSPPGGIGANVLTF.

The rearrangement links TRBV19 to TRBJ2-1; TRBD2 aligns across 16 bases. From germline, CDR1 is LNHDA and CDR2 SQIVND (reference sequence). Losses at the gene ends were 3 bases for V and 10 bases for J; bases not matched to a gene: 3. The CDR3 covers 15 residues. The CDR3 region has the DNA TGTGCCAGTAGTATTGGGACTAGCGGGAGGGAAGAGCAGTTCTTC. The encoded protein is CASSIGTSGREEQFF.

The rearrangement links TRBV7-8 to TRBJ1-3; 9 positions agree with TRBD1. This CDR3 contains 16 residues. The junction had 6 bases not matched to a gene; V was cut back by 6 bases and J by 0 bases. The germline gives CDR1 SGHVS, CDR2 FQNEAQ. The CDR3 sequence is CASRNYRGLSGNTIYF. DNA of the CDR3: TGTGCCAGCAGAAATTACAGGGGGCTCTCTGGAAACACCATATATTTT.

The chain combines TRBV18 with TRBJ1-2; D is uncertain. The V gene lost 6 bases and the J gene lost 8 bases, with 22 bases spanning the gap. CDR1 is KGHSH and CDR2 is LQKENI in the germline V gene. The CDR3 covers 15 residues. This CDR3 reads CASSRASSGLRGYTF. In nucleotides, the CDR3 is TGTGCCAGCTCGAGGGCGAGCTCCGGACTAAGGGGCTACACCTTC.

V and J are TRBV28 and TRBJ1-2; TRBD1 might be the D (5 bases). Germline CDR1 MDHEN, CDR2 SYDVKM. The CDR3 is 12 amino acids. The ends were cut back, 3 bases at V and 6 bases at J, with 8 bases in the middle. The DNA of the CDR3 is TGTGCCAGCAGTTTGGGGGGTCATGGCTACACCTTC. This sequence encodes CASSLGGHGYTF.

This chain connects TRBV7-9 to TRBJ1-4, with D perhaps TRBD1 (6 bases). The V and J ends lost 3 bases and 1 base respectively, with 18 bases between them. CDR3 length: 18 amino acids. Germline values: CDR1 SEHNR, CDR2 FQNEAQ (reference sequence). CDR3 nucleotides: TGTGCCAGCAGCTTGTGGCCCCCGGGGGGGCAAACTAATGAAAAACTGTTTTTT. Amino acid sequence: CASSLWPPGGQTNEKLFF.

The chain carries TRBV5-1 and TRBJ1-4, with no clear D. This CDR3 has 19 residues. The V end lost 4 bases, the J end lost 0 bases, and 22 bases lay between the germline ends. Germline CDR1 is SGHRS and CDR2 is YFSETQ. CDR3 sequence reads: CASSPHARTGFATNEKLFF. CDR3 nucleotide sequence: TGCGCCAGCAGCCCTCATGCACGGACGGGATTTGCAACTAATGAAAAACTGTTTTTT.

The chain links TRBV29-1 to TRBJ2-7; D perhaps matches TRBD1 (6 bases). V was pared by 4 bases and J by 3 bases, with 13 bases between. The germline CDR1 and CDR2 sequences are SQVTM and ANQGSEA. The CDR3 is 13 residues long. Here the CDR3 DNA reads TGCAGCGTTGGTGGGGGCCCCAGCTACGAGCAGTACTTC. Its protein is CSVGGGPSYEQYF.

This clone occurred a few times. The CDR3 protein is CASSRGLATTYEQYF. In DNA form, the CDR3 reads TGTGCCAGCAGCCGGGGACTAGCGACGACGTACGAGCAGTACTTC. The chain recombines TRBV13 with TRBJ2-7; TRBD2 matches at 10 bases. With 5 bases clipped from V and 4 bases from J, the junction kept 8 bases outside the gene matches. This CDR3 is 15 amino acids long. CDR1 is PRHDT and CDR2 is FYEKMQ in the germline V gene (reference sequence).

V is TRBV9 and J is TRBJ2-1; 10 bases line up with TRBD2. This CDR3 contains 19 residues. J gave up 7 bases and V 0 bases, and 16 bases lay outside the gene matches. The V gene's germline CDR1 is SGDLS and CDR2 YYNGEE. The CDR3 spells CASSVAQNRLAGVDNEQFF. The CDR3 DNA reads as TGTGCCAGCAGCGTAGCCCAAAACCGGCTAGCGGGAGTAGATAATGAGCAGTTCTTC.

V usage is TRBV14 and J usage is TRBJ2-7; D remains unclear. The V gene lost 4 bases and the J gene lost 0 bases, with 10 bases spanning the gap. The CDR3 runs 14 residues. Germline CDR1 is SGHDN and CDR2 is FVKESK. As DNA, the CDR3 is TGTGCCAGCAGCCGGAACAGTAACTCCTACGAGCAGTACTTC. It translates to CASSRNSNSYEQYF.

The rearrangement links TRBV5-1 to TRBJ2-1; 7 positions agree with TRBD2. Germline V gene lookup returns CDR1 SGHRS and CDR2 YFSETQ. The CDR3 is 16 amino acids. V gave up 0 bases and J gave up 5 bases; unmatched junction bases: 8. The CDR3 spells CASSLVSASGDNEQFF. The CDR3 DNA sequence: TGCGCCAGCAGCTTGGTTTCGGCTAGCGGTGACAATGAGCAGTTCTTC.

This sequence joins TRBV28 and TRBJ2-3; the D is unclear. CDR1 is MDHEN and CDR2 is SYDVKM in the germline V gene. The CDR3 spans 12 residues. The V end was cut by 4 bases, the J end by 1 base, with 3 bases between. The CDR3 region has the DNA TGTGCCAGCAGTTCTGGCACAGATACGCAGTATTTT. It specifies CASSSGTDTQYF.

This chain's CDR3 is CASSWGGRPSDTQYF. CDR3 sequence (DNA): TGTGCCAGCAGCTGGGGGGGGAGGCCCTCAGATACGCAGTATTTT. This chain connects TRBV5-4 to TRBJ2-3; 7 bases agree with TRBD2. The germline CDR1 and CDR2 sequences are SGHNT and YYREEE (reference sequence). The CDR3 consists of 15 residues. Losses at the gene ends were 3 bases for V and 4 bases for J; bases not matched to a gene: 8.

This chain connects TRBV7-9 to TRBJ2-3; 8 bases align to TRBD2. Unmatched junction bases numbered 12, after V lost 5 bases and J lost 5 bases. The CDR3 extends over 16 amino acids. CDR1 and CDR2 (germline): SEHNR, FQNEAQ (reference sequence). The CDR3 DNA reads TGTGCCAGCAGCCGACCCGGGACTAGTAAGGGAGATACGCAGTATTTT. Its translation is CASSRPGTSKGDTQYF.

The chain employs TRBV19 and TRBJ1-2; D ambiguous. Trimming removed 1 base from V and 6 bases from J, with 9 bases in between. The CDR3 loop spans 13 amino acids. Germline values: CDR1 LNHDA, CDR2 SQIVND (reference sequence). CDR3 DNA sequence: TGTGCCAGTAGTATAGTTCGGGGAAATGGCTACACCTTC. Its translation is CASSIVRGNGYTF.

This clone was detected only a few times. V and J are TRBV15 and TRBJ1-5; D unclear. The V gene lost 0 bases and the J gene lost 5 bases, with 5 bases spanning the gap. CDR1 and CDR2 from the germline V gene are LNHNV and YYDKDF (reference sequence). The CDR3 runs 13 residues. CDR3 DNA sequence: TGTGCCACCAGCAGAGATCCGGATCAGCCCCAGCATTTT. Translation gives CATSRDPDQPQHF.